This paragraph reports one T cell receptor beta chain. The source of the sample is a study of blood T cell repertoires in COVID-19. TCRdb's table, derived via immunoSEQ multiplex PCR, lists solely in-frame clones and lacks some. In the table there are around 500,000 clones, approximately 85% of which are singletons. This CDR3 region has 17 residues. The V gene's germline CDR1 is GTSNPN and CDR2 SVGIG (reference sequence). V dropped 5 bases and J dropped 4; count of bases not matched to a gene: 14. The chain joins TRBV30 to TRBJ2-7, with 13 bases that match TRBD2. The clonotype originates from a human donor in a cohort sampled during active COVID-19. Sequencing input: peripheral blood. The DNA of the CDR3 is TGTGCCTGGTCGGGACTAGCGGGACCCCAAAGGGTTTACGAGCAGTACTTC. Its translation: CAWSGLAGPQRVYEQYF.